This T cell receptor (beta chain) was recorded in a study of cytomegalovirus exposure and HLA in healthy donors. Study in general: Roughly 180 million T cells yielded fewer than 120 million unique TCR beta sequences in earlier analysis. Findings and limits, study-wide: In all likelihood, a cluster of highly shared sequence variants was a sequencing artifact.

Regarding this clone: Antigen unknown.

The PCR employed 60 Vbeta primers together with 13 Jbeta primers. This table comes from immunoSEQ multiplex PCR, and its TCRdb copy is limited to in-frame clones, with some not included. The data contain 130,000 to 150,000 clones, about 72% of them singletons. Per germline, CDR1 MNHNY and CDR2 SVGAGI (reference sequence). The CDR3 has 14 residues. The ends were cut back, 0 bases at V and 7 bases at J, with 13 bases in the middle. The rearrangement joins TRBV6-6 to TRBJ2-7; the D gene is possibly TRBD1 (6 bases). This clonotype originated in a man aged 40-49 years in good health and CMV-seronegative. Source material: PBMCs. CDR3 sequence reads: CASSYSRDIPEQYF. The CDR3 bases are TGTGCCAGCAGTTACTCCCGGGACATCCCTGAGCAGTACTTC.